Below, 26 T cell receptor beta chains from the same sample are listed, as sequenced in a study of blood T cell repertoires in COVID-19. Method: immunoSEQ multiplex PCR; TCRdb's copy keeps in-frame clones and lacks some. The table shows about 170,000 clones, with roughly 91% occurring only once. The sample taken for sequencing was peripheral blood. The receptor source for this set is a man between 18 and 29 years old with COVID-19, enrolled during active disease.

This clone was counted between two and nine times. V and J are TRBV19 and TRBJ1-3; 8 positions agree with TRBD1. Trimming took 5 bases from V and 0 from J; bases not matched to a gene: 9. CDR3 size: 17 residues. The germline CDR1 and CDR2 sequences are LNHDA and SQIVND (reference sequence). CDR3 DNA: TGTGCCAGTAGTCCCAGGACAGGGTCCCCCTCTGGAAACACCATATATTTT. As protein: CASSPRTGSPSGNTIYF.

The chain combines TRBV14 with TRBJ2-7; D unresolved. Germline CDR1 and CDR2: SGHDN and FVKESK. The germline V and J ends were trimmed by 3 bases and 3 bases, with 6 bases remaining between them. The CDR3 is made up of 12 amino acids. For the CDR3, the DNA is TGTGCCAGCAGCCAGCTAGTCTACGAGCAGTACTTC. Translation gives CASSQLVYEQYF.

This clone was counted a few times. This rearrangement joins TRBV6-5 to TRBJ2-2, with a tentative D call TRBD2 (6 bases). Germline CDR1 and CDR2: MNHEY and SVGAGI. This CDR3 comprises 14 residues. The V end was cut by 4 bases, the J end by 2 bases, with 8 bases between. The CDR3 region is CASSLAVNTGELFF. CDR3 coding DNA: TGTGCCAGCAGTTTAGCGGTTAACACCGGGGAGCTGTTTTTT.

This clone was seen a single time. The genes are TRBV27 and TRBJ2-3, with TRBD1 matching 7 bases. The trim removed 4 bases at V and 1 base at J, leaving 2 bases unmatched. Germline values: CDR1 MNHEY, CDR2 SMNVEV (reference sequence). CDR3 length equals 14 residues. CDR3 sequence: CASSSDRGTDTQYF. CDR3 bases: TGTGCCAGCAGTTCAGACAGGGGCACAGATACGCAGTATTTT.

The V gene is TRBV10-3, the J gene TRBJ1-2; 7 bases are shared with TRBD1. V shed 4 bases and J 8 bases; nucleotides not matched to a gene: 4. Germline CDR1 ENHRY, CDR2 SYGVKD. This CDR3 spans 12 amino acids. The CDR3 protein is CAISAGQEGYTF. The CDR3 nucleotides are TGTGCCATCAGTGCCGGACAGGAGGGCTACACCTTC.

The chain recombines TRBV25-1 with TRBJ2-5; perhaps TRBD2 as D (7 bases). The length of the CDR3 is 14 residues. Germline-derived CDR1 and CDR2 are MGHDK and SYGVNS. Trimming took 1 base from V and 4 from J, leaving 10 bases between them. CDR3 nucleotides: TGTGCCAGCAGTGAATCGGGGGGCCGAGAGACCCAGTACTTC. It translates to CASSESGGRETQYF.

The V and J genes are TRBV7-2 and TRBJ2-1; TRBD1 agrees at 12 bases. The CDR3 is 18 residues long. The V gene end was trimmed by 5 bases and the J gene end by 1 base; junction bases not matched to a gene: 9. CDR1 and CDR2 (germline): SGHTA, FQGNSA. Written as DNA, the CDR3 is TGTGCCAGCAGCCATGGGGACAGGGGGCGCAGGTCCTACAATGAGCAGTTCTTC. Translated: CASSHGDRGRRSYNEQFF.

The chain links TRBV9 to TRBJ2-1; 10 nucleotides align to TRBD1. The CDR3 loop spans 16 amino acids. With 4 bases clipped from V and 8 bases from J, the junction kept 12 bases outside the gene matches. Germline V gives CDR1 SGDLS, CDR2 YYNGEE. CDR3 nucleotides: TGTGCCAGCAGCCCAGAGGGACAGGGGCTATTGGATGAGCAGTTCTTC. It encodes CASSPEGQGLLDEQFF.

J is TRBJ1-1 and V is TRBV4-3; 9 bases agree with TRBD1. The CDR3 loop spans 15 amino acids. The J segment lost 5 bases and the V segment lost 1 base, leaving 5 bases of the junction unmatched. From germline, CDR1 is LGHNA and CDR2 YSLEER. DNA for the CDR3: TGCGCCAGCAGCCAAGGTGGGACAGGGCGGACTGAAGCTTTCTTT. Amino acid sequence: CASSQGGTGRTEAFF.

V usage is TRBV28 and J usage is TRBJ2-2; 11 bases align to TRBD2. Germline-derived CDR1 and CDR2 are MDHEN and SYDVKM. The V gene end was trimmed by 0 bases and the J gene end by 3 bases; junction bases not matched to a gene: 6. This CDR3 is built from 18 residues. The CDR3 sequence is CASSLWTLAGGDTGELFF. The CDR3 bases are TGTGCCAGCAGTTTATGGACGCTAGCGGGAGGTGACACCGGGGAGCTGTTTTTT.

This rearrangement joins TRBV5-1 to TRBJ2-1; 9 bases are shared with TRBD2. Germline trimming cut 0 bases from V and 0 bases from J; bases unmatched to any gene: 7. The CDR3 totals 18 residues. Germline V gene sequence: CDR1 SGHRS, CDR2 YFSETQ. CDR3 sequence reads: CASSLGLAGKSSYNEQFF. In nucleotides, the CDR3 is TGCGCCAGCAGCTTGGGGCTAGCGGGAAAGAGCTCCTACAATGAGCAGTTCTTC.

This chain uses TRBV19 with TRBJ1-1; 8 positions match TRBD1. The V segment lost 5 bases and the J segment 0 bases; nucleotides outside the gene matches: 11. The CDR3 is made up of 17 amino acids. Germline V gives CDR1 LNHDA, CDR2 SQIVND (reference sequence). CDR3 residues: CASSLGQVPTLNTEAFF. The CDR3 DNA follows: TGTGCCAGTAGTTTGGGACAGGTACCCACCCTGAACACTGAAGCTTTCTTT.

The chain uses TRBV4-2 and TRBJ2-3; 14 bases line up with TRBD2. This CDR3 has 19 amino acids. CDR1 LGHNA and CDR2 YNFKEQ come from the germline V gene. The J segment lost 3 bases and the V segment lost 4 bases, leaving 12 bases of the junction unmatched. CDR3 sequence: CASSRTTSGRASLTDTQYF. As DNA, the CDR3 is TGTGCCAGCAGCCGTACGACTAGCGGGAGGGCCTCGTTGACAGATACGCAGTATTTT.

J is TRBJ1-1 and V is TRBV4-1; D gene unclear. The ends were cut back, 1 base at V and 0 bases at J, with 15 bases in the middle. CDR1 is MGHRA, CDR2 YSYEKL, per germline. This CDR3 spans 17 amino acids. CDR3 sequence (DNA): TGCGCCAGCAGCCAAGGTCCGCGGGGTCAAATGAACACTGAAGCTTTCTTT. Translating gives CASSQGPRGQMNTEAFF.

The chain joins TRBV18 to TRBJ1-2; D may be TRBD1 (6 bases). The V gene lost 2 bases and the J gene lost 4 bases, with 11 bases spanning the gap. CDR3 length: 14 amino acids. Germline V gene lookup returns CDR1 KGHSH and CDR2 LQKENI. The CDR3 DNA is TGTGCCAGCTCACCAGACAGGCAGCTCTATGGCTACACCTTC. This codes for CASSPDRQLYGYTF.

The table lists this clone with a count of one. The chain carries TRBV4-2 and TRBJ2-7, with 7 bases fitting TRBD2. The V segment lost 4 bases and the J segment 5 bases; nucleotides outside the gene matches: 17. This CDR3 has 17 amino acids. Germline CDR1 is LGHNA and CDR2 is YNFKEQ. As DNA, the CDR3 is TGTGCCAGCAGCCTGAGGGTTAGCGGGCCCGAGGACGACGAGCAGTACTTC. It encodes CASSLRVSGPEDDEQYF.

The V gene is TRBV19, the J gene TRBJ1-1, with D tentatively TRBD1 (6 bases). The CDR3 consists of 13 residues. Germline CDR1 and CDR2: LNHDA and SQIVND (reference sequence). The V end lost 5 bases, the J end lost 7 bases, and 14 bases lay between the germline ends. CDR3 DNA: TGTGCCAGTAGTGTACAGGGCTCCGATGAAGCTTTCTTT. Amino acids: CASSVQGSDEAFF.

This clone was seen a single time. The gene calls are TRBV12-5 and TRBJ1-1; D might be TRBD1 (6 bases). The CDR3 loop spans 13 amino acids. Trimming cost V 5 bases and J 6 bases, with 13 bases left between them. Per the germline V gene, CDR1 is LGHNT and CDR2 is FRNRAP. The CDR3 DNA reads as TGTGCTAGTGGTCCCCGGGAGGGGGCTGAAGCTTTCTTT. This codes for CASGPREGAEAFF.

The chain has TRBV6-5 and TRBJ1-2; 7 positions agree with TRBD1. This CDR3 spans 12 amino acids. Germline values: CDR1 MNHEY, CDR2 SVGAGI. V lost 4 bases and J lost 6; bases outside the gene matches: 2. CDR3 coding DNA: TGTGCCAGCAGTTTAACAGGGGATGGCTACACCTTC. Translated: CASSLTGDGYTF.

The V gene is TRBV7-9, the J gene TRBJ1-1, with TRBD1 matching 7 bases. V lost 8 bases, J lost 5 bases, and 8 bases stayed unmatched. The CDR3 has 13 amino acids. In germline, CDR1 is SEHNR, CDR2 FQNEAQ (reference sequence). The DNA of the CDR3 is TGTGCCAGCGGGACAGCAGCTTGGACTGAAGCTTTCTTT. As protein: CASGTAAWTEAFF.

J is TRBJ2-5 and V is TRBV4-1; 7 positions match TRBD2. Germline CDR1 reads MGHRA; CDR2 reads YSYEKL. The CDR3 spans 14 residues. V shed 4 bases, J shed 3 bases, and the junction held 5 bases outside the gene matches. The CDR3 nucleotides read TGCGCCAGCAGCCCCCTAAGCGGGAAAGAGACCCAGTACTTC. Its translation: CASSPLSGKETQYF.

In this sample, this clone turned up once. The chain is built from TRBV7-2 and TRBJ2-7; TRBD2 aligns across 11 bases. This CDR3 is 14 amino acids long. Germline assignment: CDR1 SGHTA and CDR2 FQGNSA. V lost 5 bases to trimming and J lost 6 bases; unmatched junction nucleotides: 6. DNA of the CDR3: TGTGCCAGCAGCCTTAGCGGGAGGGGAGGCGAGCAGTACTTC. Amino acids: CASSLSGRGGEQYF.

The chain combines TRBV30 with TRBJ2-7; TRBD1 is a possible D gene (5 bases). The CDR3 extends over 11 amino acids. Trimming stripped 0 bases from V and 5 bases from J, with 5 bases between. The germline CDR1 and CDR2 sequences are GTSNPN and SVGIG (reference sequence). CDR3 nucleotide sequence: TGTGCCTGGAGTGTCAGGGACGAGCAGTACTTC. Translated, it gives CAWSVRDEQYF.

The chain has TRBV14 and TRBJ2-7; D unresolved. V was pared by 1 base and J by 5 bases, with 12 bases between. The CDR3 consists of 14 residues. CDR1 is SGHDN, CDR2 FVKESK, per germline. This CDR3 reads CASSQVGAGDEQYF. The CDR3 nucleotides read TGTGCCAGCAGCCAAGTGGGCGCCGGTGACGAGCAGTACTTC.

V and J are TRBV6-5 and TRBJ2-2; D unclear. Trimming shortened V by 0 bases and J by 12 bases, and 11 bases separated the two germline ends. The germline V gene encodes CDR1 MNHEY and CDR2 SVGAGI. This CDR3 contains 13 residues. CDR3 in amino acids: CASSYSPTSQLFF. CDR3 bases: TGTGCCAGCAGTTACTCCCCCACCAGTCAGCTGTTTTTT.

The chain joins TRBV28 to TRBJ2-7, with 8 bases lining up with TRBD2. This CDR3 comprises 15 residues. V trimming: 3 bases; J trimming: 4 bases; junction bases outside the gene matches: 8. Germline loops: CDR1 MDHEN, CDR2 SYDVKM. CDR3 residues: CASSLATSGRYEQYF. The CDR3 nucleotides are TGTGCCAGCAGTTTGGCAACTAGCGGCCGGTACGAGCAGTACTTC.